This T cell receptor (beta chain) was captured in a study of T cell clonotyping in hematopoietic cell transplantation. Samples: about 28 days before transplant, then days 30, 100 and 180 after. Method: immunoSEQ multiplex PCR; TCRdb's copy keeps in-frame clones and lacks some. The sample holds some 30,000 clones, 90% to 95% seen once. Points from the study as a whole: Recipient TCR diversity dropped after transplant; expanded clonotypes rose from day 30 to 180. Graft donor and pretransplant recipient Inverse Simpson Index values predicted broader posttransplant TCR diversity. Few recipient clonotypes overlapped donors; over 95% were de novo at given depth.

The germline gives CDR1 MNHEY, CDR2 SVGAGI. The trim removed 5 bases at V and 5 bases at J, leaving 4 bases unmatched. The CDR3 totals 14 residues. A word on this clone: Its cognate antigen is unknown.

Material: PBMCs, obtained 100 days after allogeneic stem cell transplant. The receptor's source is a female patient aged 50 to 65 who had an allogeneic stem cell transplant from a related donor, so the T cells may come from the graft donor. Some clones in this sample may be carry-over from other donors' samples. V gene TRBV6-5 combines with J gene TRBJ1-5, with TRBD1 matching over 9 bases. The CDR3 protein is CASSLGQGYQPQHF. The CDR3 DNA reads as TGTGCCAGCAGTCTAGGACAGGGGTATCAGCCCCAGCATTTT.